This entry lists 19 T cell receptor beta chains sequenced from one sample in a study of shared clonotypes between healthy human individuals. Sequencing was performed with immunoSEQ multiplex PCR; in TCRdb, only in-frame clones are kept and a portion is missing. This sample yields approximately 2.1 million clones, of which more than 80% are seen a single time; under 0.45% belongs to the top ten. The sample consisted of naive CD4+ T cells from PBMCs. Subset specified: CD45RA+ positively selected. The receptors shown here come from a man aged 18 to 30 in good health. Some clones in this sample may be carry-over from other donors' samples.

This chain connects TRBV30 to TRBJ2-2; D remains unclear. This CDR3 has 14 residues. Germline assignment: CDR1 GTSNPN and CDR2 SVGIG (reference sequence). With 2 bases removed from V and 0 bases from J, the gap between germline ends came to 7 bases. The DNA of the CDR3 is TGTGCCTGGAGTACCCCACCGAACACCGGGGAGCTGTTTTTT. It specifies CAWSTPPNTGELFF.

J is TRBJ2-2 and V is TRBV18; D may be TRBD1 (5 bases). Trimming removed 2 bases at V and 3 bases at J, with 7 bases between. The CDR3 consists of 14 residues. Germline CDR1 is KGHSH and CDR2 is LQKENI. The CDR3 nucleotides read TGTGCCAGCTCACCAAGGGGATACACCGGGGAGCTGTTTTTT. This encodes CASSPRGYTGELFF. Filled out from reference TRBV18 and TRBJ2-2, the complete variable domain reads NAGVMQNPRHLVRRRGQEARLRCSPMKGHSHVYWYRQLPEEGLKFMVYLQKENIIDESGMPKERFSAEFPKEGPSILRIQQVVRGDSAAYFCASSPRGYTGELFFGEGSRLTVL.

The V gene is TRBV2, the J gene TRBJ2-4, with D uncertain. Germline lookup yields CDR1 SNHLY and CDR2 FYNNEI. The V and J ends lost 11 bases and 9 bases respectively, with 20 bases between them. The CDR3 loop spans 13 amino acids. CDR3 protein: CAGKRDKLAIQYF. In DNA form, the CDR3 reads TGTGCCGGCAAGAGAGACAAGCTCGCCATTCAGTACTTC. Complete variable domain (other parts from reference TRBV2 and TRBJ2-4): EPEVTQTPSHQVTQMGQEVILRCVPISNHLYFYWYRQILGQKVEFLVSFYNNEISEKSEIFDDQFSVERPDGSNFTLKIRSTKLEDSAMYFCAGKRDKLAIQYFGAGTRLSVL.

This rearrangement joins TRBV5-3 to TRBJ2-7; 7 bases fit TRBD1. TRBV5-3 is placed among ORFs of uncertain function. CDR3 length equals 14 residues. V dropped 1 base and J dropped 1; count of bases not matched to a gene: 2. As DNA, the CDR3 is TGTGCCAGAAGCTTGAGACAGGGTTCCTACGAGCAGTACTTC. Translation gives CARSLRQGSYEQYF.

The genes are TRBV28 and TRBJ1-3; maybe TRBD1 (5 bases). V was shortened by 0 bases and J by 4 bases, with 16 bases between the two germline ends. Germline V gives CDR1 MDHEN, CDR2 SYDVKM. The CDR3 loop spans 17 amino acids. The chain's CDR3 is CASSLWGWDGRGNTIYF. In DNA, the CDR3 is TGTGCCAGCAGTTTATGGGGTTGGGACGGGAGGGGAAACACCATATATTTT.

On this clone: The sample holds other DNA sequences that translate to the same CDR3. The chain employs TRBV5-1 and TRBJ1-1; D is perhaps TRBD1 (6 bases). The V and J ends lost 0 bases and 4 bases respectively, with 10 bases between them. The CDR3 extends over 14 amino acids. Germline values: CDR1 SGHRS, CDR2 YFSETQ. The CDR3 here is CASSLVRGATEAFF. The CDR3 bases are TGCGCCAGCAGCTTGGTCAGGGGCGCCACTGAAGCTTTCTTT.

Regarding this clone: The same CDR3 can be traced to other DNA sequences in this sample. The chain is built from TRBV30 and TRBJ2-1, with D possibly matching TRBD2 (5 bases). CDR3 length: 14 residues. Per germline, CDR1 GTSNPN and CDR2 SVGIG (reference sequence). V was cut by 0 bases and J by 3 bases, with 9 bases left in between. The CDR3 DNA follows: TGTGCCTGGAGTGTAACCGGGGTCTACAATGAGCAGTTCTTC. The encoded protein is CAWSVTGVYNEQFF.

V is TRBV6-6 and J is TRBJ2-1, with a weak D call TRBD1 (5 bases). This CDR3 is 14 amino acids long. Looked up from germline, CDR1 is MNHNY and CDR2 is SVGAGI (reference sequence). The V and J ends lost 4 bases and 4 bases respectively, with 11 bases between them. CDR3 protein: CASSLDTQYNEQFF. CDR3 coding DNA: TGTGCCAGCAGTTTGGACACGCAATACAATGAGCAGTTCTTC.

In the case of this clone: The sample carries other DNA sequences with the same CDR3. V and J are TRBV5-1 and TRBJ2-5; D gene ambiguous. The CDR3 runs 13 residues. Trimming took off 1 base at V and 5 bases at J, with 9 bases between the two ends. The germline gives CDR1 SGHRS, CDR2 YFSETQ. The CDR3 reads CASSLTPQETQYF. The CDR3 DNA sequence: TGCGCCAGCAGCTTGACACCCCAGGAGACCCAGTACTTC.

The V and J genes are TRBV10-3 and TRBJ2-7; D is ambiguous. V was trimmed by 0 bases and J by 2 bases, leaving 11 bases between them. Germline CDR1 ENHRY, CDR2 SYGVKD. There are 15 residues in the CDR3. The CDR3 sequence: CAISESMGTAYEQYF. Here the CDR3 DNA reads TGTGCCATCAGTGAGTCGATGGGTACGGCCTACGAGCAGTACTTC.

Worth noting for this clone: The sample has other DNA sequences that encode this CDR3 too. The CDR3 nucleotides read TGTGCCAGTAGTCTCCCCGGGGCAGATACGCAGTATTTT. Residues: CASSLPGADTQYF. This chain uses TRBV19 with TRBJ2-3; tentatively, D is TRBD2 (5 bases). The ends were cut back, 5 bases at V and 4 bases at J, with 10 bases in the middle. Germline CDR1 and CDR2: LNHDA and SQIVND (reference sequence). The CDR3 extends over 13 amino acids. The whole variable domain, remainder taken from reference TRBV19 and TRBJ2-3, is DGGITQSPKYLFRKEGQNVTLSCEQNLNHDAMYWYRQDPGQGLRLIYYSQIVNDFQKGDIAEGYSVSREKKESFPLTVTSAQKNPTAFYLCASSLPGADTQYFGPGTRLTVL.

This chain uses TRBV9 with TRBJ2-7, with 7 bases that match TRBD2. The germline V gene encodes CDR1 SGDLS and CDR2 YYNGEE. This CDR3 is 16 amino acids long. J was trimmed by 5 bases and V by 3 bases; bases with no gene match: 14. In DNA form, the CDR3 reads TGTGCCAGCAGCGCAGCTACTGGCGGGAGTTTCAACGAGCAGTACTTC. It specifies CASSAATGGSFNEQYF.

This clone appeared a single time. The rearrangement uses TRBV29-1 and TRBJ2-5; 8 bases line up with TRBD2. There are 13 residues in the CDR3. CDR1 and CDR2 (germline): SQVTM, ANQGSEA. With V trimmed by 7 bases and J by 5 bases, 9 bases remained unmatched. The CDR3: CSAPGGSRETQYF. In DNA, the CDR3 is TGCAGCGCCCCGGGGGGGAGTCGGGAGACCCAGTACTTC.

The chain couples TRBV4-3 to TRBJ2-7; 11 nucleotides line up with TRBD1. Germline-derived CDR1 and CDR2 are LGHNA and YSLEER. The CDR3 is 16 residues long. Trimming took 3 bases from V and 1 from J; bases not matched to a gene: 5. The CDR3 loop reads CASSQRTGGGSYEQYF. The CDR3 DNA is TGCGCCAGCAGCCAGCGGACAGGGGGCGGATCCTACGAGCAGTACTTC.

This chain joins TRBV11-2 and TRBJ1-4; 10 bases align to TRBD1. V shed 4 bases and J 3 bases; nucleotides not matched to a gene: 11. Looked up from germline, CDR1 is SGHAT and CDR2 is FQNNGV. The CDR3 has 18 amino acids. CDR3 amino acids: CASSSKGVDRGPNEKLFF. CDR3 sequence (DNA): TGTGCCAGCAGCTCGAAGGGGGTAGACAGGGGGCCTAATGAAAAACTGTTTTTT.

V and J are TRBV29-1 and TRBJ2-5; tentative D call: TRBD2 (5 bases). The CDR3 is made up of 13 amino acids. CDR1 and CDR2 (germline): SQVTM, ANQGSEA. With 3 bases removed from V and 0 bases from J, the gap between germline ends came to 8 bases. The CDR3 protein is CSVDGNDQETQYF. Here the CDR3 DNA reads TGCAGCGTTGACGGGAACGACCAAGAGACCCAGTACTTC.

The CDR3 DNA reads as TGCGCCAGCAGCCAAGGCCATAGCGGGATCTACGAGCAGTACTTC. It encodes CASSQGHSGIYEQYF. V gene TRBV4-3 combines with J gene TRBJ2-5; 8 bases match TRBD2. The J call could be wrong; TRBJ2-7 is a better fit for the DNA end. This CDR3 has 15 residues. The V gene's germline CDR1 is LGHNA and CDR2 YSLEER.

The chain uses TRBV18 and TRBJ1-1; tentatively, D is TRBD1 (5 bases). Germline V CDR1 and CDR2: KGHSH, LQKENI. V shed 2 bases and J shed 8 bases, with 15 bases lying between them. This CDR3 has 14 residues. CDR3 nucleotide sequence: TGTGCCAGCTCACCAGCCGGTCGGGACGCGGAAGCTTTCTTT. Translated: CASSPAGRDAEAFF.

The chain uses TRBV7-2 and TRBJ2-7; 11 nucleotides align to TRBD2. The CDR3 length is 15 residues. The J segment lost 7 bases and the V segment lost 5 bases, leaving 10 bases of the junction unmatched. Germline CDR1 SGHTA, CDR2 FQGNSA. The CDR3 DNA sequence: TGTGCCAGCAGCGCTTATAGCGGGAGGGCCTGGGAGCAGTACTTC. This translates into CASSAYSGRAWEQYF.